The present TCR beta chain was sequenced within a study of cytomegalovirus exposure and HLA in healthy donors. V dropped 8 bases and J dropped 2; count of bases not matched to a gene: 6. CDR3 length: 14 amino acids. Germline V lookup: CDR1 SNHLY, CDR2 FYNNEI. The PCR was carried out with 60 Vbeta primers and 13 Jbeta primers. Profiling relied on immunoSEQ multiplex PCR, and the TCRdb table lists in-frame clones only, not all of them. The table has 95,000 to 150,000 clones, 60% to 85% seen once. The chain combines TRBV2 with TRBJ1-5; 7 nucleotides align to TRBD1. Source material: PBMCs. The receptor's source is a woman between 35 and 50 years old in good health and CMV-seropositive. The CDR3 DNA follows: TGTGCCAGCGCAGGGGGGACCGGCAATCAGCCCCAGCATTTT. Amino acid sequence: CASAGGTGNQPQHF.